These 3 T cell receptor beta chains were all obtained from the same sample, sequenced in a study of blood T cell repertoires in COVID-19. Repertoires were generated with immunoSEQ multiplex PCR, while TCRdb's copy carries only in-frame clones and drops some. Of some 87,000 clones listed, roughly 80% are singletons. Sequenced sample: peripheral blood. The receptors shown here come from a woman in her sixties or seventies with active or convalescent COVID-19.

This rearrangement joins TRBV5-1 to TRBJ2-7; 8 nucleotides line up with TRBD1. The CDR3 totals 14 residues. CDR1 and CDR2 (germline): SGHRS, YFSETQ. V lost 4 bases and J lost 4; bases outside the gene matches: 7. CDR3 region: CASSPLTGEYEQYF. The CDR3 nucleotides are TGCGCCAGCAGCCCCTTGACAGGGGAGTACGAGCAGTACTTC.

This chain links TRBV11-3 with TRBJ2-1; D unclear. CDR1 is SGHNT and CDR2 is YENEEA in the germline V gene. This CDR3 contains 12 residues. Trimming pared 5 bases from V and 10 bases from J, leaving 12 bases between. CDR3 region: CASSQDGNEQFF. The CDR3 bases are TGTGCCAGCAGCCAGGATGGAAACGAGCAGTTCTTC.

This sequence joins TRBV5-5 and TRBJ1-5, with D possibly being TRBD1 (6 bases). Trimming cost V 2 bases and J 5 bases, with 20 bases left between them. The CDR3 is 17 amino acids. Germline V CDR1 and CDR2: SGHKS, YYEKEE (reference sequence). In DNA, the CDR3 is TGTGCCAGCAGCTTTTCCCTGACAGGCGGTCTCGATCAGCCCCAGCATTTT. It specifies CASSFSLTGGLDQPQHF.